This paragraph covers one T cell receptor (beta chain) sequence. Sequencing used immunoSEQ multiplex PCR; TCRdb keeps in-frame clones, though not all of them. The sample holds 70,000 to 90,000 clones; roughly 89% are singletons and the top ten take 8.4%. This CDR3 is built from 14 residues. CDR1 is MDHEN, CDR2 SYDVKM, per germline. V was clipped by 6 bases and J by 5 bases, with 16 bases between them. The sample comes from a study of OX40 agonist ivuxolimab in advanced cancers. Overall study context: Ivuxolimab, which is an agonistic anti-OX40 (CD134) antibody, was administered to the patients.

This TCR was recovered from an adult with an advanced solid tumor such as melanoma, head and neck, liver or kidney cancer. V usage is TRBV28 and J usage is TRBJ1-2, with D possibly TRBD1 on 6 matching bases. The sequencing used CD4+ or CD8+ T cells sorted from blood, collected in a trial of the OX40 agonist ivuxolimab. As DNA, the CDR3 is TGTGCCAGCAGCCCTAGACAGGACCCGTATGGCTACACCTTC. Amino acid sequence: CASSPRQDPYGYTF.